Below, 23 T cell receptor beta chains from the same sample are listed, as sequenced in a study of T cell responses to AZD1222 COVID-19 vaccine. Measured with immunoSEQ multiplex PCR; TCRdb has only the in-frame clones, and not every one. Among around 120,000 clones listed, approximately 85% were seen once. The sequenced sample was peripheral blood, obtained on day 0 of MenACWY control vaccination. The receptors here all came from an adult in good health.

CDR3 residues: CATSGSTARGANVLTF. The CDR3 DNA reads as TGTGCCACCAGTGGTTCAACTGCTCGAGGGGCCAACGTCCTGACTTTC. The chain employs TRBV24-1 and TRBJ2-6; D is unclear. Germline assignment: CDR1 KGHDR and CDR2 SFDVKD. The CDR3 consists of 16 residues. Trimming removed 5 bases at V and 4 bases at J, with 14 bases between.

The J gene is TRBJ1-6, the V gene TRBV7-2; 10 bases agree with TRBD1. The CDR3 extends over 15 amino acids. Trimming at V came to 3 bases and at J to 7 bases, leaving 3 bases not matched to a gene. Germline CDR1 reads SGHTA; CDR2 reads FQGNSA. CDR3 region: CASSFRDRGNSPLHF. CDR3 nucleotides: TGTGCCAGCAGCTTCCGGGACAGGGGAAATTCACCCCTCCACTTT.

The J gene is TRBJ2-6, the V gene TRBV19; D is undetermined. CDR1 and CDR2 (germline): LNHDA, SQIVND (reference sequence). V was cut by 3 bases and J by 0 bases, with 6 bases left in between. This CDR3 region has 15 residues. The CDR3 spells CASSIIGSGANVLTF. CDR3 DNA: TGTGCCAGTAGTATTATCGGCTCTGGGGCCAACGTCCTGACTTTC.

The J gene is TRBJ2-1, the V gene TRBV4-1; no firm D call. The ends were cut back, 3 bases at V and 2 bases at J, with 2 bases in the middle. The CDR3 consists of 12 residues. CDR1 and CDR2 (germline): MGHRA, YSYEKL. CDR3 DNA: TGCGCCAGCAGCCAGGCCTACAATGAGCAGTTCTTC. Translating it yields CASSQAYNEQFF.

The CDR3 coding sequence is TGCGCCAGCAGTGGACTAGCGGGGGCCTACGAGCAGTACTTC. This gives the protein CASSGLAGAYEQYF. V usage is TRBV10-2 and J usage is TRBJ2-7, with 12 positions matching TRBD2. Germline V lookup: CDR1 WSHSY, CDR2 SAAADI. Trimming took 4 bases from V and 2 from J; bases not matched to a gene: 0. The length of the CDR3 is 14 residues.

The chain joins TRBV27 to TRBJ1-1, with D uncertain. The length of the CDR3 is 13 residues. The V gene lost 2 bases and the J gene lost 4 bases, with 8 bases spanning the gap. Germline V gene data show CDR1 as MNHEY and CDR2 as SMNVEV (reference sequence). Here the CDR3 reads CASSLDRRTEAFF. CDR3 coding DNA: TGTGCCAGCAGTTTAGATAGGCGCACTGAAGCTTTCTTT.

The chain joins TRBV5-1 to TRBJ2-5; D tentatively reads TRBD1 or TRBD2 (5 bases each). This CDR3 comprises 13 residues. Germline CDR1 reads SGHRS; CDR2 reads YFSETQ. V lost 4 bases and J 5 bases, leaving 12 bases between the germline ends. CDR3 in DNA: TGCGCCAGCAGCCCGGACTGGGGGGAGACCCAGTACTTC. The encoded protein is CASSPDWGETQYF.

The chain carries TRBV18 and TRBJ2-3; perhaps TRBD2 as D (5 bases). Trimming removed 3 bases at V and 4 bases at J, with 17 bases between. CDR1 KGHSH and CDR2 LQKENI come from the germline V gene. The CDR3 is 16 residues long. Here the CDR3 DNA reads TGTGCCAGCTCACCGGACTTCCGAGGATGGTCAGATACGCAGTATTTT. Its protein product is CASSPDFRGWSDTQYF.

This clone came up a few times. V and J are TRBV2 and TRBJ2-1; D unclear. V gave up 4 bases and J gave up 13 bases, with 14 bases separating them. The CDR3 spans 12 residues. CDR1 and CDR2 from the germline V gene are SNHLY and FYNNEI. CDR3: CASSAEVASQFF. The CDR3 nucleotides are TGTGCCAGCAGTGCAGAGGTTGCATCCCAGTTCTTC.

This clone was found once. This chain uses TRBV4-3 with TRBJ2-3, with 14 bases fitting TRBD2. V was clipped by 2 bases and J by 0 bases; unmatched bases: 1. The germline gives CDR1 LGHNA, CDR2 YSLEER. The CDR3 sequence is 17 residues long. CDR3 sequence: CASSQRLAGGSTDTQYF. Here the CDR3 DNA reads TGCGCCAGCAGCCAACGACTAGCGGGGGGGAGCACAGATACGCAGTATTTT.

This clone was recorded only once. The genes are TRBV28 and TRBJ1-1; no clear D gene. This CDR3 is 15 amino acids long. CDR1 is MDHEN and CDR2 is SYDVKM in the germline V gene. V was clipped by 4 bases and J by 4 bases, with 16 bases between them. The CDR3 nucleotides read TGTGCCAGCAGTTCCCTGACTCCTGAAGGCACTGAAGCTTTCTTT. Protein: CASSSLTPEGTEAFF.

The genes are TRBV30 and TRBJ1-2; the D is unclear. The CDR3 has 14 residues. Germline-derived CDR1 and CDR2 are GTSNPN and SVGIG (reference sequence). Trimming left V 3 bases short and J 6 bases short, with 17 bases between. The CDR3 reads CAWSKTRLGNGYTF. DNA of the CDR3: TGTGCCTGGAGCAAGACGAGACTTGGGAATGGCTACACCTTC. The full variable domain, with the rest looked up from reference TRBV30 and TRBJ1-2, is SQTIHQWPATLVQPVGSPLSLECTVEGTSNPNLYWYRQAAGRGLQLLFYSVGIGQISSEVPQNLSASRPQDRQFILSSKKLLLSDSGFYLCAWSKTRLGNGYTFGSGTRLTVV.

The V and J genes are TRBV18 and TRBJ2-1; TRBD1 is a possible D gene (6 bases). V lost 5 bases and J lost 12, with 17 bases in between. The CDR3 consists of 13 residues. Looked up from germline, CDR1 is KGHSH and CDR2 is LQKENI. The CDR3 loop is CASSTRGSTGQFF. The CDR3 bases are TGTGCCAGCTCAACTAGGGGGTCGACGGGGCAGTTCTTC.

The V and J genes are TRBV6-6 and TRBJ2-7, with unresolved D. V shed 0 bases and J shed 6 bases, with 9 bases lying between them. The CDR3 is made up of 13 amino acids. Germline V lookup: CDR1 MNHNY, CDR2 SVGAGI (reference sequence). The CDR3 protein is CASSYSMSSEQYF. The CDR3, as DNA: TGTGCCAGCAGTTACTCCATGTCGAGCGAGCAGTACTTC.

This clone was seen just once. This sequence joins TRBV3-1 (or the pseudogene TRBV3-2) and TRBJ2-7; D remains ambiguous. Germline lookup yields CDR1 LGHDT and CDR2 YNNKEL (reference sequence). CDR3 length: 14 residues. Deletions cut 6 bases from V and 2 bases from J, with 14 bases between. The CDR3 DNA sequence: TGTGCCAGCAGGGAGCATCAGGATGCCTACGAGCAGTACTTC. Protein: CASREHQDAYEQYF.

The table lists this clone with a few counts. The V gene is TRBV18, the J gene TRBJ2-3; D remains unclear. Germline assignment: CDR1 KGHSH and CDR2 LQKENI. V lost 2 bases and J lost 5, with 11 bases in between. CDR3 length: 14 amino acids. The chain's CDR3 is CASSPTLYGDTQYF. For the CDR3, the DNA is TGTGCCAGCTCACCAACACTTTATGGAGATACGCAGTATTTT.

The count of this clone is one. This rearrangement joins TRBV4-1 to TRBJ2-2; D is perhaps TRBD1 (5 bases). Germline V lookup: CDR1 MGHRA, CDR2 YSYEKL. This CDR3 is 15 amino acids long. V was clipped by 1 base and J by 6 bases, with 12 bases between them. The CDR3, as DNA: TGCGCCAGCAGCCAAGTCCCCAGGGTGGCCGGGGAGCTGTTTTTT. This encodes CASSQVPRVAGELFF.

About this clone itself: The identical CDR3 is also encoded by other nucleotide sequences in the sample. This chain links TRBV18 with TRBJ2-7; the match to TRBD1 covers 9 bases. This CDR3 is 14 amino acids long. The germline V gene encodes CDR1 KGHSH and CDR2 LQKENI. The V and J ends lost 2 bases and 3 bases, in that order; junction bases with no gene match: 2. The CDR3 DNA sequence: TGTGCCAGCTCACCAGGGACAGGGTACTACGAGCAGTACTTC. This translates into CASSPGTGYYEQYF.

CDR3: CATLSTGSRSEQYF. The CDR3 region has the DNA TGTGCTACACTATCCACGGGCTCCCGTTCCGAGCAGTACTTC. The chain recombines TRBV7-2 with TRBJ2-7; D remains ambiguous. This CDR3 is 14 amino acids long. Germline CDR1 and CDR2: SGHTA and FQGNSA.

V gene TRBV11-1 combines with J gene TRBJ2-7, with D tentatively TRBD1 or TRBD2 (5 bases each). The V and J ends lost 2 bases and 0 bases respectively, with 11 bases between them. This CDR3 is built from 15 residues. Looked up from germline, CDR1 is SGHAT and CDR2 is FQDESV (reference sequence). The CDR3 nucleotides read TGTGCCAGCAGCTTATCGGGGACCGGCTCCTACGAGCAGTACTTC. Protein: CASSLSGTGSYEQYF.

Details on this clone: One end of the junction fails to match germline, which may point to a read error. The genes are TRBV7-7 and TRBJ2-5; perhaps TRBD2 as D (6 bases). The germline V gene has CDR1 SSHAT and CDR2 FNYEAQ (reference sequence). The CDR3 length is 15 residues. CDR3 DNA: TGTGCTAGCAGCTTAGCGTGGGGGACTCAAGAGACCCAGTACTTC. This translates into CASSLAWGTQETQYF.

The V gene is TRBV27, the J gene TRBJ1-6; D remains unclear. V was cut by 2 bases and J by 10 bases, with 12 bases left in between. The CDR3 length is 14 residues. CDR1 and CDR2 from the germline V gene are MNHEY and SMNVEV (reference sequence). The CDR3 DNA reads as TGTGCCAGCAGTTTAAGCCAGGCGTTCTCACCCCTCCACTTT. The encoded protein is CASSLSQAFSPLHF.

The CDR3 protein is CASSQGSGGSGEQYF. DNA for the CDR3: TGCGCCAGCAGCCAAGGATCGGGGGGGTCGGGTGAGCAGTACTTC. The chain recombines TRBV4-3 with TRBJ2-7; 8 bases align to TRBD2. The CDR3 runs 15 residues. Unmatched junction bases numbered 9, after V lost 1 base and J lost 7 bases. The V gene's germline CDR1 is LGHNA and CDR2 YSLEER.